This TCR beta chain was recovered during a study of blood T cell repertoires in COVID-19. As for the study in general: Acute and convalescent COVID-19 samples came from the United States, Italy and Spain. T cells, B-cell-depleted T cells, or PBMCs provided the cDNA or gDNA that served as material.

Authors' processing steps: Estimation of nucleated cell counts was performed using reference gene primer amplification. Using immunoSEQ multiplex PCR, the repertoire was profiled, and TCRdb retains in-frame clones only, with some absent. Clone size and the V and J calls come from that table; the DNA yielded D and trimming. This table holds about 190,000 clones, nearly 90% found once. The V end lost 3 bases, the J end lost 6 bases, and 18 bases lay between the germline ends. The CDR3 is 16 residues long. Germline V gives CDR1 LNHNV, CDR2 YYDKDF (reference sequence). The genes are TRBV15 and TRBJ1-5; TRBD1 might be the D (6 bases). The clonotype was recovered from a man over 45 with acute or convalescent COVID-19. The sample comprised peripheral blood. CDR3 in DNA: TGTGCCACCAGCAGCACCACCCAGGGGATTCTTCAGCCCCAGCATTTT. Translated, it gives CATSSTTQGILQPQHF.